These 31 T cell receptor beta chains share one sample of origin, sequenced in a study of a mutant IDH1 vaccine in newly diagnosed glioma. Documented time point: week 47, end of study. Topical imiquimod was applied with each vaccine dose, which held 300 ug of mutant IDH1 20-mer peptide. The data were produced by immunoSEQ multiplex PCR, yet TCRdb's version contains in-frame clones alone and is incomplete. The sample lists 10,000 to 14,000 clones; 81% were seen once. These receptors' targets are unknown. This specimen consisted of PBMCs, obtained from a glioma patient whose treatment included an IDH1 peptide vaccine. These receptors were obtained from a man in his thirties or forties with glioma.

The chain uses TRBV6-4 and TRBJ2-2; D unresolved. Germline V CDR1 and CDR2: MRHNA, SNTAGT. CDR3 length: 13 amino acids. V was shortened by 4 bases and J by 1 base, with 4 bases between the two germline ends. CDR3 loop: CASSAKNTGELFF. Written as DNA, the CDR3 is TGTGCCAGCAGTGCCAAGAACACCGGGGAGCTGTTTTTT.

The V call is TRBV9, the J call TRBJ2-3; D is unclear. Germline values: CDR1 SGDLS, CDR2 YYNGEE. V was cut by 2 bases and J by 4 bases, with 5 bases left in between. The CDR3 consists of 12 residues. DNA of the CDR3: TGTGCCAGCAGCGTGGGGTCAGATACGCAGTATTTT. Protein product: CASSVGSDTQYF.

J is TRBJ2-7 and V is TRBV5-4, with D tentatively TRBD1 (6 bases). The CDR3 has 15 residues. The V and J ends lost 4 bases and 3 bases respectively, with 17 bases between them. The germline V gene encodes CDR1 SGHNT and CDR2 YYREEE (reference sequence). The DNA for the CDR3 is TGTGCCAGCAGCACCCCTTCAGGGGCGGGCTACGAGCAGTACTTC. Protein product: CASSTPSGAGYEQYF.

The V gene is TRBV27, the J gene TRBJ2-1; no firm D call. CDR1 MNHEY and CDR2 SMNVEV come from the germline V gene (reference sequence). The length of the CDR3 is 14 residues. V was clipped by 2 bases and J by 6 bases, with 11 bases between them. The CDR3 loop reads CASSLNGYFNEQFF. The CDR3 DNA reads as TGTGCCAGCAGTTTAAACGGGTACTTCAATGAGCAGTTCTTC.

V gene TRBV7-2 combines with J gene TRBJ1-2, with D possibly TRBD1 on 5 matching bases. The CDR3 has 14 amino acids. Trimming removed 4 bases at V and 4 bases at J, with 13 bases between. Germline CDR1 is SGHTA and CDR2 is FQGNSA. CDR3 amino acids: CASSSRVWGYGYTF. The CDR3 DNA reads TGTGCCAGCAGCTCCAGGGTTTGGGGCTATGGCTACACCTTC.

This chain joins TRBV5-1 and TRBJ2-2; TRBD2 aligns across 13 bases. Germline CDR1 reads SGHRS; CDR2 reads YFSETQ. The CDR3 is 15 amino acids. The J segment lost 5 bases and the V segment lost 7 bases, leaving 5 bases of the junction unmatched. CDR3 nucleotides: TGCGCCAGCGGACTAGCGGGAGTAGGGACCGGGGAGCTGTTTTTT. Protein: CASGLAGVGTGELFF.

On this clone: The same CDR3 also results from other DNA sequences found in this sample. The chain has TRBV6-4 and TRBJ2-1; D remains unclear. The V end was cut by 6 bases, the J end by 0 bases, with 12 bases between. Per germline, CDR1 MRHNA and CDR2 SNTAGT. CDR3 length: 15 residues. The CDR3 sequence: CASSPLAASYNEQFF. CDR3 in DNA: TGTGCCAGCAGCCCCCTTGCGGCCTCCTACAATGAGCAGTTCTTC.

This clone was counted once. V is TRBV10-3 and J is TRBJ1-1; maybe TRBD1 (5 bases). Trimming shortened V by 2 bases and J by 2 bases, and 12 bases separated the two germline ends. This CDR3 spans 15 amino acids. Germline V gene sequence: CDR1 ENHRY, CDR2 SYGVKD. The CDR3 coding sequence is TGTGCCATCAGTGAGCTGATGACAGTCAACACTGAAGCTTTCTTT. Amino acids: CAISELMTVNTEAFF.

In this sample, this clone turned up once. The chain employs TRBV7-9 and TRBJ2-5, with TRBD2 matching 7 bases. The trim removed 3 bases at V and 5 bases at J, leaving 6 bases unmatched. The CDR3 has 14 amino acids. CDR1 and CDR2 (germline): SEHNR, FQNEAQ (reference sequence). The CDR3 region has the DNA TGTGCCAGCAGCTTCGGGGAGGGCAGCGAGACCCAGTACTTC. Its protein is CASSFGEGSETQYF. Looking up the rest from reference TRBV7-9 and TRBJ2-5 gives the full variable domain: DTGVSQNPRHKITKRGQNVTFRCDPISEHNRLYWYRQTLGQGPEFLTYFQNEAQLEKSRLLSDRFSAERPKGSFSTLEIQRTEQGDSAMYLCASSFGEGSETQYFGPGTRLLVL.

The chain joins TRBV18 to TRBJ2-1, with D tentatively TRBD2 (5 bases). CDR1 and CDR2 (germline): KGHSH, LQKENI. CDR3 length equals 15 residues. The V and J ends lost 5 bases and 0 bases respectively, with 11 bases between them. In DNA, the CDR3 is TGTGCCAGCTCAGCCGGGATCAGCTCCTACAATGAGCAGTTCTTC. Its translation: CASSAGISSYNEQFF.

The chain employs TRBV14 and TRBJ1-2, with D tentatively TRBD1 (5 bases). Germline V CDR1 and CDR2: SGHDN, FVKESK. V lost 3 bases and J 2 bases, leaving 10 bases between the germline ends. This CDR3 is 14 amino acids long. The CDR3 loop is CASSQGGTNYGYTF. DNA of the CDR3: TGTGCCAGCAGCCAGGGAGGGACGAACTATGGCTACACCTTC.

V usage is TRBV27 and J usage is TRBJ1-1, with no clear D. The length of the CDR3 is 14 residues. V was trimmed by 0 bases and J by 2 bases, leaving 7 bases between them. CDR1 MNHEY and CDR2 SMNVEV come from the germline V gene (reference sequence). The CDR3: CASSLSPTNTEAFF. In nucleotides, the CDR3 is TGTGCCAGCAGTTTATCCCCCACTAACACTGAAGCTTTCTTT.

The chain couples TRBV27 to TRBJ1-2; D might be TRBD1 (6 bases). The CDR3 length is 16 residues. Germline V gene data show CDR1 as MNHEY and CDR2 as SMNVEV (reference sequence). V was shortened by 3 bases and J by 7 bases, with 21 bases between the two germline ends. The CDR3 is CASSFGTTLPLGGYTF. The CDR3 DNA reads TGTGCCAGCAGTTTTGGGACAACTCTACCCCTCGGTGGCTACACCTTC.

This chain links TRBV11-2 with TRBJ2-5; no clear D gene. This CDR3 is 14 amino acids long. Trimming removed 1 base at V and 1 base at J, with 7 bases between. Germline V lookup: CDR1 SGHAT, CDR2 FQNNGV. The CDR3 spells CASSLVMTQETQYF. The DNA for the CDR3 is TGTGCCAGCAGCTTAGTCATGACCCAAGAGACCCAGTACTTC. Using reference TRBV11-2 and TRBJ2-5 for the parts outside the CDR3, the full variable domain is EAGVAQSPRYKIIEKRQSVAFWCNPISGHATLYWYQQILGQGPKLLIQFQNNGVVDDSQLPKDRFSAERLKGVDSTLKIQPAKLEDSAVYLCASSLVMTQETQYFGPGTRLLVL.

The J gene is TRBJ2-2, the V gene TRBV14, with D unclear. The CDR3 extends over 14 amino acids. The V gene lost 0 bases and the J gene lost 4 bases, with 6 bases spanning the gap. The V gene's germline CDR1 is SGHDN and CDR2 FVKESK. The CDR3 bases are TGTGCCAGCAGCCAAGAAACTTCCACCGGGGAGCTGTTTTTT. Residues: CASSQETSTGELFF.

The chain employs TRBV11-3 and TRBJ2-5; D may correspond to TRBD1 or TRBD2 (5 bases each). V gave up 5 bases and J gave up 5 bases, with 12 bases separating them. CDR1 is SGHNT and CDR2 is YENEEA in the germline V gene. This CDR3 is 13 amino acids long. CDR3 DNA sequence: TGTGCCAGCAGCAAGGGGAGAGGGGAGACCCAGTACTTC. Translation gives CASSKGRGETQYF. Using reference TRBV11-3 and TRBJ2-5 for the parts outside the CDR3, the full variable domain is EAGVVQSPRYKIIEKKQPVAFWCNPISGHNTLYWYLQNLGQGPELLIRYENEEAVDDSQLPKDRFSAERLKGVDSTLKIQPAELGDSAVYLCASSKGRGETQYFGPGTRLLVL.

The V call is TRBV6-4, the J call TRBJ2-2; 10 nucleotides agree with TRBD2. Looked up from germline, CDR1 is MRHNA and CDR2 is SNTAGT. The CDR3 is 15 amino acids. With 4 bases clipped from V and 2 bases from J, the junction kept 1 base outside the gene matches. CDR3: CASSGTSGNTGELFF. In nucleotides, the CDR3 is TGTGCCAGCAGTGGGACTAGCGGTAACACCGGGGAGCTGTTTTTT.

This sequence joins TRBV5-1 and TRBJ2-7; either TRBD1 or TRBD2 may supply D (5 bases each). The germline gives CDR1 SGHRS, CDR2 YFSETQ. The length of the CDR3 is 12 residues. Trimming took 4 bases from V and 5 from J, leaving 10 bases between them. The CDR3 coding sequence is TGCGCCAGCAGCGCCGGGACGGACGAGCAGTACTTC. Its translation is CASSAGTDEQYF.

In this sample, this clone is large. This sequence joins TRBV27 and TRBJ1-1; TRBD1 matches 8 bases. V was clipped by 3 bases and J by 6 bases; unmatched bases: 15. Germline V gene data show CDR1 as MNHEY and CDR2 as SMNVEV (reference sequence). There are 17 residues in the CDR3. The CDR3 bases are TGTGCCAGCAGTTTCTTATTCTCGGACAGGGATAAACCTGAAGCTTTCTTT. It codes for CASSFLFSDRDKPEAFF.

J is TRBJ2-4 and V is TRBV19; no clear D gene. From germline, CDR1 is LNHDA and CDR2 SQIVND (reference sequence). V was pared by 5 bases and J by 2 bases, with 10 bases between. The CDR3 extends over 14 amino acids. CDR3 DNA sequence: TGTGCCAGTAGTCGGCTTGGGTCCAAAAACATTCAGTACTTC. Its protein is CASSRLGSKNIQYF.

This chain links TRBV10-3 with TRBJ2-6; 7 nucleotides align to TRBD1. The CDR3 is 16 amino acids. The germline gives CDR1 ENHRY, CDR2 SYGVKD. J was trimmed by 2 bases and V by 4 bases; bases with no gene match: 5. The CDR3 protein is CAISGSDRAGANVLTF. In DNA form, the CDR3 reads TGTGCCATCAGTGGGTCCGACAGGGCTGGGGCCAACGTCCTGACTTTC.

The chain uses TRBV9 and TRBJ2-1; 9 positions match TRBD2. V shed 4 bases, J shed 3 bases, and the junction held 5 bases outside the gene matches. The CDR3 spans 15 residues. The V gene's germline CDR1 is SGDLS and CDR2 YYNGEE. As DNA, the CDR3 is TGTGCCAGCAGCCTACAAGCGGGAGGCTACAATGAGCAGTTCTTC. Residues: CASSLQAGGYNEQFF.

The chain is built from TRBV5-1 and TRBJ2-2; D not certain. Deletions cut 0 bases from V and 4 bases from J, with 10 bases between. The CDR3 is made up of 15 amino acids. The germline V gene encodes CDR1 SGHRS and CDR2 YFSETQ. In DNA form, the CDR3 reads TGCGCCAGCAGCTTGGGGTCCACCGCCACCGGGGAGCTGTTTTTT. Translation: CASSLGSTATGELFF.

The gene calls are TRBV6-5 and TRBJ2-7; 7 bases are shared with TRBD2. This CDR3 region has 14 residues. The ends lost 5 bases at V and 4 bases at J; junction bases unmatched: 8. Germline V gives CDR1 MNHEY, CDR2 SVGAGI. The CDR3: CASSQSAGAYEQYF. DNA for the CDR3: TGTGCCAGCAGTCAGTCGGCGGGAGCTTACGAGCAGTACTTC.

The gene calls are TRBV5-1 and TRBJ2-5, with unresolved D. The better agreement between TRBJ2-7 and the DNA end casts doubt on the J call. Per the germline V gene, CDR1 is SGHRS and CDR2 is YFSETQ. The CDR3 sequence is 11 residues long. This CDR3 reads CASNEGLEQYF. CDR3 DNA: TGCGCCAGCAATGAAGGCCTCGAGCAGTACTTC.

The gene calls are TRBV10-3 and TRBJ2-7; D remains unclear. The CDR3 spans 14 residues. Germline lookup yields CDR1 ENHRY and CDR2 SYGVKD. The germline V and J ends were trimmed by 3 bases and 4 bases, with 13 bases remaining between them. This chain's CDR3 is CAISEGANSYEQYF. In nucleotides, the CDR3 is TGTGCCATCAGTGAAGGCGCCAATTCATACGAGCAGTACTTC.

As for this clone: The junction departs from germline at one end; a sequencing error may be responsible. The rearrangement uses TRBV19 and TRBJ1-5, with unresolved D. Germline V lookup: CDR1 LNHDA, CDR2 SQIVND (reference sequence). This CDR3 comprises 13 residues. This CDR3 is CVSSSASNQPQHF. CDR3 in DNA: TGTGTCAGTAGCTCGGCTAGCAATCAGCCCCAGCATTTT.

The chain has TRBV7-9 and TRBJ1-1; TRBD1 matches 8 bases. Germline values: CDR1 SEHNR, CDR2 FQNEAQ (reference sequence). Trimming cost V 5 bases and J 1 base; bases outside gene matches: 6. The CDR3 has 15 amino acids. This CDR3 is CASSPIQGGNTEAFF. CDR3 coding DNA: TGTGCCAGCAGCCCTATACAGGGGGGGAACACTGAAGCTTTCTTT.

This clone was detected only a few times. The gene calls are TRBV6-1 and TRBJ1-1; maybe TRBD1 (5 bases). Between the trimmed V and J ends, which lost 10 bases and 2 bases, there was a span of 14 bases. Germline V gene lookup returns CDR1 MNHNS and CDR2 SASEGT. The CDR3 runs 13 residues. CDR3 region: CAIRQITNTEAFF. The CDR3 region has the DNA TGTGCCATTCGACAGATCACAAACACTGAAGCTTTCTTT.

In this sample, this clone turned up once. The chain joins TRBV5-4 to TRBJ1-4; tentative D call: TRBD1 (5 bases). Looked up from germline, CDR1 is SGHNT and CDR2 is YYREEE (reference sequence). CDR3 length equals 14 residues. V shed 0 bases and J shed 4 bases, with 7 bases lying between them. The CDR3, as DNA: TGTGCCAGCAGCTTGGGGACACATAATGAAAAACTGTTTTTT. It codes for CASSLGTHNEKLFF.

This clone occurred once. The rearrangement links TRBV6-6 to TRBJ1-1; D remains unclear. Trimming cost V 5 bases and J 4 bases, with 8 bases left between them. The length of the CDR3 is 12 residues. Germline V gene sequence: CDR1 MNHNY, CDR2 SVGAGI (reference sequence). The CDR3 sequence: CASSLSSTEAFF. The DNA for the CDR3 is TGTGCCAGCAGTCTTTCGAGCACTGAAGCTTTCTTT.